This TCR beta chain emerged from a study of T cell clones after liver transplantation. Study-level background: As an antigen-independent comparator, third-party-reactive TCRbeta sequences came from pre-transplant mixed lymphocyte reactions. Tolerant meant at least one year fully off immunosuppression without liver enzymes above twice normal.

Clones were read by immunoSEQ multiplex PCR, and TCRdb kept only the in-frame ones, dropping some. The profile covers some 110,000 clones, with roughly nine tenths appearing a single time and 0.83% taken by the ten largest. A remark on this clone: Its antigen is still unknown.

Germline values: CDR1 SGDLS, CDR2 YYNGEE. Trimming took 3 bases from V and 0 from J, leaving 10 bases between them. The CDR3 extends over 14 amino acids. The study, taken as a whole, reports: Circulating graft-donor-reactive CD4 TCRbeta sequences fell significantly post-transplant in 5 of 8 subjects.

Unstimulated PBMCs were sorted into CD3+CD4+ and CD3+CD8+ populations. The TCR was taken from a human patient who received a liver transplant. Some T cells here may be from the graft donor. This chain joins TRBV9 and TRBJ2-7; D gene unclear. The source material was CD4+ T cells from blood, sampled 12 months after liver transplant. The CDR3 reads CASSAHYSSYEQYF. CDR3 bases: TGTGCCAGCAGCGCACACTATTCCTCCTACGAGCAGTACTTC.